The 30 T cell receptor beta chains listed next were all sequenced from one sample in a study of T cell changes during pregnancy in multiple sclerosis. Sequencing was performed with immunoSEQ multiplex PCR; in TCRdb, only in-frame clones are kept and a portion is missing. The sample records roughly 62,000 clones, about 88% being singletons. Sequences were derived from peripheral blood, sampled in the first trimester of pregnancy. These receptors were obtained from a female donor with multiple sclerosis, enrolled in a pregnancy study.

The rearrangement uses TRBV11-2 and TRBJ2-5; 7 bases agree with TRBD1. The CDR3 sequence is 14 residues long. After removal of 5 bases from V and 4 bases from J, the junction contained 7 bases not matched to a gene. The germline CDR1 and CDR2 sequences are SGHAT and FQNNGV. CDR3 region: CASSTTGFIETQYF. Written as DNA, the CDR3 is TGTGCCAGCAGCACGACAGGGTTTATAGAGACCCAGTACTTC.

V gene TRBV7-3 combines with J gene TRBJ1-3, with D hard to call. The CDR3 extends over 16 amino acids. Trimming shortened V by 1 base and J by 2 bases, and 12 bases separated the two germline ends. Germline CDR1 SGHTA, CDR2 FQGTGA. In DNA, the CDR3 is TGTGCCAGCAGCTTAAATACGGGAAGTGCTGGAAACACCATATATTTT. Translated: CASSLNTGSAGNTIYF.

CDR3 protein: CASSPRGLPDEQYF. Here the CDR3 DNA reads TGTGCCAGCTCACCCAGGGGGCTCCCGGACGAGCAGTACTTC. The chain couples TRBV18 to TRBJ2-7; 8 bases align to TRBD1. The CDR3 sequence is 14 residues long. Germline loops: CDR1 KGHSH, CDR2 LQKENI. With V trimmed by 3 bases and J by 5 bases, 6 bases remained unmatched.

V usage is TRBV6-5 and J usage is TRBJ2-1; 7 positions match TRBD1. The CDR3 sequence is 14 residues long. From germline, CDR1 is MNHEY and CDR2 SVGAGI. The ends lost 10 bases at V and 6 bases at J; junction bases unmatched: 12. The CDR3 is CATKPPGGVNEQFF. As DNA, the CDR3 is TGTGCCACTAAGCCGCCAGGGGGTGTCAATGAGCAGTTCTTC.

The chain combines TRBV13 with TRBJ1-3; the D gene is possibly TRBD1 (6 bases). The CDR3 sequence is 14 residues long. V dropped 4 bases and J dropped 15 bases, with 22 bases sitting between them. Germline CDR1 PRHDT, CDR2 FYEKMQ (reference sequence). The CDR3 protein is CASSYPGVGSSEYF. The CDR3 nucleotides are TGTGCCAGCAGCTACCCAGGGGTGGGTTCCTCAGAATATTTT.

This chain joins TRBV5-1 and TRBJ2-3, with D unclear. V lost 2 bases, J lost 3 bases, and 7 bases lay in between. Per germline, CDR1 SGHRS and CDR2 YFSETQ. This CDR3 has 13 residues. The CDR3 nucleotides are TGCGCCAGCAGCTTAACCGGGACAGATACGCAGTATTTT. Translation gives CASSLTGTDTQYF.

This CDR3 is CASSSGQGGFYEQYF. Here the CDR3 DNA reads TGTGCCAGCTCTTCCGGACAGGGGGGGTTCTACGAGCAGTACTTC. The chain is built from TRBV18 and TRBJ2-7; 10 bases are shared with TRBD1. The V gene end was trimmed by 6 bases and the J gene end by 3 bases; junction bases not matched to a gene: 8. Germline V gene data show CDR1 as KGHSH and CDR2 as LQKENI. This CDR3 is 15 amino acids long.

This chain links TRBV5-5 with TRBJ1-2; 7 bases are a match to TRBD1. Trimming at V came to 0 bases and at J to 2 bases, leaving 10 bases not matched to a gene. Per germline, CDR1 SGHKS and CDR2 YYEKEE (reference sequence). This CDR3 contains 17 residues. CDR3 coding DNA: TGTGCCAGCAGCTTGGAAGGGACAGCCACGTCGAACTATGGCTACACCTTC. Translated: CASSLEGTATSNYGYTF. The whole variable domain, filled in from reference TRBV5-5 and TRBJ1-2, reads DAGVTQSPTHLIKTRGQQVTLRCSPISGHKSVSWYQQVLGQGPQFIFQYYEKEERGRGNFPDRFSARQFPNYSSELNVNALLLGDSALYLCASSLEGTATSNYGYTFGSGTRLTVV.

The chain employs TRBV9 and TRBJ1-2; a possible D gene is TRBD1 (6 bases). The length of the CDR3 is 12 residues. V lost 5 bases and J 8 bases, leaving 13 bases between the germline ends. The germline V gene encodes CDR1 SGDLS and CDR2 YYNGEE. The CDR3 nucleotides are TGTGCCAGCAGGGGTCAGGGGCTCGGCTACACCTTC. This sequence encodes CASRGQGLGYTF.

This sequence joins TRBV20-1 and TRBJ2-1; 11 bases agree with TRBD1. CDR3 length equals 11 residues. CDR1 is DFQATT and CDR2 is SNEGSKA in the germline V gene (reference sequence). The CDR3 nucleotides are TGCAGGGGGACAGGGGGCAATGAGCAGTTCTTC. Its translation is CRGTGGNEQFF.

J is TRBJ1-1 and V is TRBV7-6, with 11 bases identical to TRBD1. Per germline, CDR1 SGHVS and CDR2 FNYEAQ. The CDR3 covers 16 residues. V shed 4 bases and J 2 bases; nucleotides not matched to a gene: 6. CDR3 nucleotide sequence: TGTGCCAGCAGCTCGGGGACAGGGGGTACAAACACTGAAGCTTTCTTT. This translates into CASSSGTGGTNTEAFF.

This CDR3 reads CASSFLTGGNTEAFF. CDR3 nucleotide sequence: TGTGCCAGCAGTTTTTTAACAGGCGGGAACACTGAAGCTTTCTTT. V is TRBV28 and J is TRBJ1-1, with D possibly being TRBD1 (5 bases). V lost 3 bases, J lost 1 base, and 12 bases lay in between. This CDR3 comprises 15 residues. The germline V gene has CDR1 MDHEN and CDR2 SYDVKM.

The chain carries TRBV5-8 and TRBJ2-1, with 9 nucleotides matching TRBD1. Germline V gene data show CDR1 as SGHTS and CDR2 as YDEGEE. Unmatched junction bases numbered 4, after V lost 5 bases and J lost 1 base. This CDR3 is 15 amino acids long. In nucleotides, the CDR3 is TGTGCCAGCAGTCCGGGACAGGGTTCCTACAATGAGCAGTTCTTC. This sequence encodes CASSPGQGSYNEQFF.

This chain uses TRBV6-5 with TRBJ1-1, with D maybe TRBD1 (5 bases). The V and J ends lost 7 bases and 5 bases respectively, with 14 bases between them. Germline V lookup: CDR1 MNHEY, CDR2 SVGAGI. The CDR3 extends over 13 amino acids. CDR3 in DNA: TGTGCCAGCACCCCGTCGGGGGTGACTGAAGCTTTCTTT. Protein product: CASTPSGVTEAFF.

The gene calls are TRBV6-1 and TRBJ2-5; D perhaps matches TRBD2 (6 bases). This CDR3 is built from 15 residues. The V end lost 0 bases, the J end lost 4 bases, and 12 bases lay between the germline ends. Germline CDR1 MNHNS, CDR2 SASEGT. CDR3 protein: CASSEALHGGETQYF. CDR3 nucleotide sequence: TGTGCCAGCAGTGAAGCGCTTCACGGGGGAGAGACCCAGTACTTC.

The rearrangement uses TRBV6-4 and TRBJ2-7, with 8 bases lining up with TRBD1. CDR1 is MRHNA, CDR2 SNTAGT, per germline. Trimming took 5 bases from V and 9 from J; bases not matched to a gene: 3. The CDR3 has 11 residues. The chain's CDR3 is CASSNGQGQYF. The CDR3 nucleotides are TGTGCCAGCAGTAACGGACAGGGGCAGTACTTC.

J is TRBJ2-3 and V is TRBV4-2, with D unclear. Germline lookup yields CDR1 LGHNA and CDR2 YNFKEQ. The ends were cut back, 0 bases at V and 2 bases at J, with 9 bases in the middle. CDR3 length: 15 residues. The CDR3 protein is CASSQDLVHTDTQYF. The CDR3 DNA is TGTGCCAGCAGCCAAGATTTAGTCCACACAGATACGCAGTATTTT.

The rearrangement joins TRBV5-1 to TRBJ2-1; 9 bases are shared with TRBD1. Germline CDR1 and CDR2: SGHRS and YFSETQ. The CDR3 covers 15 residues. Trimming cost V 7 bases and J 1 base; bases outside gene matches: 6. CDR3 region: CASASGTGSYNEQFF. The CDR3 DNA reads TGCGCCAGCGCATCCGGGACAGGGTCCTACAATGAGCAGTTCTTC.

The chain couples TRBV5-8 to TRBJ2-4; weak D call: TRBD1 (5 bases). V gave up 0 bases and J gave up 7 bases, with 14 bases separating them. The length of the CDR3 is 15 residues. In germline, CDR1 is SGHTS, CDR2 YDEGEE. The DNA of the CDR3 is TGTGCCAGCAGCTTGGAGGCAGGGATAGGGAACATTCAGTACTTC. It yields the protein CASSLEAGIGNIQYF.

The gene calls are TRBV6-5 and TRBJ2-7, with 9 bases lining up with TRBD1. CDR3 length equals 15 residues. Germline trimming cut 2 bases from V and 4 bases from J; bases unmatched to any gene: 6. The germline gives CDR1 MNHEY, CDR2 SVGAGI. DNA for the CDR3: TGTGCCAGCAGTTACCCAGGGACAGGGCTATACGAGCAGTACTTC. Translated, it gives CASSYPGTGLYEQYF.

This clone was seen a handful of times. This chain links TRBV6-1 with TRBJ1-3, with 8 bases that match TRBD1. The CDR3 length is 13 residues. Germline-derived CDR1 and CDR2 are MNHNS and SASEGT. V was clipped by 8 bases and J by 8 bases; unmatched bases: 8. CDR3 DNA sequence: TGTGCCAGCCTAGTCCAGGGGGCTGACACCATATATTTT. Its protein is CASLVQGADTIYF.

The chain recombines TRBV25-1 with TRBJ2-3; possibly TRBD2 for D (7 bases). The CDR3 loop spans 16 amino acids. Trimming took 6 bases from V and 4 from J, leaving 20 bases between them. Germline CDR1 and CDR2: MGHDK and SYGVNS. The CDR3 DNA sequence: TGTGCCAGCAGCAGAACGGGGGGCTCTATTCCAGATACGCAGTATTTT. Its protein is CASSRTGGSIPDTQYF.

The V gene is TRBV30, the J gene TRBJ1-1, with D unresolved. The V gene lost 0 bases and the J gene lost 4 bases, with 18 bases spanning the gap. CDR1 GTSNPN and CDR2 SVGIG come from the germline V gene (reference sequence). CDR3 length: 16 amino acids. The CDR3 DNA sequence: TGTGCCTGGAGTGTACCCCAGACTCTTTCGGTCACTGAAGCTTTCTTT. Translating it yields CAWSVPQTLSVTEAFF.

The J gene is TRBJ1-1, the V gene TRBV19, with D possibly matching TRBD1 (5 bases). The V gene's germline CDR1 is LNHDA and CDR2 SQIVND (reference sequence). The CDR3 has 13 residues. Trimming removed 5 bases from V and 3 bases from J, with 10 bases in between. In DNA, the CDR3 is TGTGCCAGTAGTCCCTCACAGGACACTGAAGCTTTCTTT. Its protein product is CASSPSQDTEAFF.

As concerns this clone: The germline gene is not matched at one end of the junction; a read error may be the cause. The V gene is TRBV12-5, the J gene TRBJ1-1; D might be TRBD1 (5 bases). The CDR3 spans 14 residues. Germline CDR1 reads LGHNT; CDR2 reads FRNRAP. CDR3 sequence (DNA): TGTGCTAGTGGTGTGGTTGGGGGGACCACTGAAGCTTTCTTT. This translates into CASGVVGGTTEAFF.

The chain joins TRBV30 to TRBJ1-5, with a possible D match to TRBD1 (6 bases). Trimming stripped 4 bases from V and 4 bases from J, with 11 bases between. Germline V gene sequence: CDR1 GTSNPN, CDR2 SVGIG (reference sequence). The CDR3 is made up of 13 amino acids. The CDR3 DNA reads TGTGCCTGGACAGAGGGGGTTAATCAGCCCCAGCATTTT. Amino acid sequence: CAWTEGVNQPQHF.

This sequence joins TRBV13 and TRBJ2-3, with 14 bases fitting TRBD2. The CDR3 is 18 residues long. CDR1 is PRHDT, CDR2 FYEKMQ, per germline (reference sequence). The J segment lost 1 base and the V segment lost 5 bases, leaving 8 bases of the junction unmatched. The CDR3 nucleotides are TGTGCCAGCAGCCCCCGACTAGCGGGGGGGCCGGGCACAGATACGCAGTATTTT. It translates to CASSPRLAGGPGTDTQYF. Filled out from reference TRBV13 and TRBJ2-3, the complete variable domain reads AAGVIQSPRHLIKEKRETATLKCYPIPRHDTVYWYQQGPGQDPQFLISFYEKMQSDKGSIPDRFSAQQFSDYHSELNMSSLELGDSALYFCASSPRLAGGPGTDTQYFGPGTRLTVL.

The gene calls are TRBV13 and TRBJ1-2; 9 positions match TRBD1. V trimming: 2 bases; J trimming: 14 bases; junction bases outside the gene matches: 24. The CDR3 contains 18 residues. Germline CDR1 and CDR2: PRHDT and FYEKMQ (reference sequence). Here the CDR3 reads CASSLSPFAGTGRWLGTF. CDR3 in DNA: TGTGCCAGCAGCTTAAGCCCCTTCGCCGGGACAGGGAGGTGGCTGGGTACCTTC.

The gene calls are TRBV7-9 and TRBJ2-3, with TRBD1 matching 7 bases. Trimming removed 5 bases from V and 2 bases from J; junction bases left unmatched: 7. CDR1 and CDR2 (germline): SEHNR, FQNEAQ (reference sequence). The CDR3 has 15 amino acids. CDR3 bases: TGTGCCAGCAGCAACCGGGACAGCCCCACAGATACGCAGTATTTT. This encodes CASSNRDSPTDTQYF.

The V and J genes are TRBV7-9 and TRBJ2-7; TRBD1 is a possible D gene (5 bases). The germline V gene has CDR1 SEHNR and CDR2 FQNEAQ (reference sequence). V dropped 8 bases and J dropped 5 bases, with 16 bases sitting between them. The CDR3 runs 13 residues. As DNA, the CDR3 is TGTGCCAGCGGAGTGGTCAGGGCCCACGAGCAGTACTTC. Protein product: CASGVVRAHEQYF. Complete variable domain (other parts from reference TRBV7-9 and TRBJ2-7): DTGVSQNPRHKITKRGQNVTFRCDPISEHNRLYWYRQTLGQGPEFLTYFQNEAQLEKSRLLSDRFSAERPKGSFSTLEIQRTEQGDSAMYLCASGVVRAHEQYFGPGTRLTVT.